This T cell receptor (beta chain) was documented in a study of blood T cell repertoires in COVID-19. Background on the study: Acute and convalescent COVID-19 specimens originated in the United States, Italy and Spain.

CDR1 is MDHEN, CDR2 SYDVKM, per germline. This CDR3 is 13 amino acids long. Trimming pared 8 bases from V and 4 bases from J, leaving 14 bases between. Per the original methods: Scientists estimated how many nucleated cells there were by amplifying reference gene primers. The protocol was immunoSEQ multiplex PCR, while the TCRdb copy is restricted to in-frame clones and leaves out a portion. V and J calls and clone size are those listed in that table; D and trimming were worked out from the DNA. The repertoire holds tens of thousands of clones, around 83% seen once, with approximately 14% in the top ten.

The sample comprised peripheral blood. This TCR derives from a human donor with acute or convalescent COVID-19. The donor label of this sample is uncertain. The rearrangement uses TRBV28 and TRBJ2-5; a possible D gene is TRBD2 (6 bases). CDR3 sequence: CASGGGILETQYF. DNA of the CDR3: TGTGCCAGCGGTGGAGGGATTCTAGAGACCCAGTACTTC.